This TCR beta chain is from a study of T-cell memory formation after mild COVID-19. This clonotype was picked up a small number of times. Its antigen is not identified. Germline lookup yields CDR1 MNHEY and CDR2 SMNVEV (reference sequence). Trimming removed 6 bases from V and 2 bases from J; junction bases left unmatched: 10. The CDR3 runs to 15 residues. Findings of the study overall: Nothing showed for sure that second-wave clones peaking on day 37 were SARS-CoV-2 specific. Balance between CD4 and CD8 was seen in clones contracting day 15 to 85, and a CD4+ lean was seen in later expanders.

MiXCR, run by TCRdb on the 5' RACE reads, gives a single entry per CDR3 protein. This sample yields around 510,000 distinct CDR3 sequences, of which roughly 20% are seen a single time; approximately 8.4% belongs to the top ten. The source of this sequence is an adult woman who had mild COVID-19 (a few samples of this study predate the infection). Cell type and time point are not known. The rearrangement joins TRBV27 to TRBJ2-7; 7 positions match TRBD1. Material: PBMCs or a T cell subset sorted from them (not recorded which). In DNA form, the CDR3 reads TGTGCCAGCAGAAACAGGCCCGGGACAGCCTACGAGCAGTACTTC. This codes for CASRNRPGTAYEQYF.